This T cell receptor (beta chain) emerged from a study of shared clonotypes between healthy human individuals. The protocol was immunoSEQ multiplex PCR, while the TCRdb copy is restricted to in-frame clones and leaves out a portion. The sample shows a few hundred thousand clones, roughly four fifths of them seen only once. The V gene's germline CDR1 is SGHNT and CDR2 YENEEA. V trimming: 5 bases; J trimming: 4 bases; junction bases outside the gene matches: 9. The CDR3 loop spans 16 amino acids. The rearrangement joins TRBV11-3 to TRBJ2-1, with 9 nucleotides matching TRBD2. This TCR was sampled from a woman aged 40 to 50 in good health. Some clones in this sample may be carry-over from other donors' samples. What was sequenced was PBMCs. The CDR3 DNA is TGTGCCAGCAGCCCGAGGACTAGCGAACAATACAATGAGCAGTTCTTC. Its translation: CASSPRTSEQYNEQFF.